Below, 16 T cell receptor beta chains from the same sample are listed, as sequenced in a study of CD8+CD57+ T cells in acquired aplastic anemia. The template used for profiling TCR beta VDJ and CDR3 was genomic DNA. TCRdb processed the reads anew with MiXCR; each CDR3 protein has one entry. This sample has over 150,000 distinct CDR3 sequences, with roughly 40% found just once. What was sequenced was sorted CD4+, CD8+, or CD8+CD57+ T cells (not recorded which) from PBMCs. These receptors were collected from a human donor in good health.

As regards this clonotype: A single base separates this from a much larger clone, so it may be a read error. The chain couples TRBV7-9 to TRBJ1-2; the match to TRBD1 covers 9 bases. Germline V lookup: CDR1 SEHNR, CDR2 FQNEAQ (reference sequence). CDR3 length: 15 residues. The CDR3 DNA reads TGTGCCAGCAGCTTACAAGGACAGGGGAACTATGGCTACGCCTTC. It encodes CASSLQGQGNYGYAF.

In this sample, this clonotype turned up many times. V gene TRBV5-5 combines with J gene TRBJ1-1, with D uncertain. This CDR3 has 14 residues. V lost 0 bases to trimming and J lost 0 bases, with 6 bases between them. Germline V CDR1 and CDR2: SGHKS, YYEKEE (reference sequence). The CDR3 DNA is TGTGCCAGCAGCTTGGGCAGCTTGAACACTGAAGCTTTCTTT. Translation gives CASSLGSLNTEAFF. The full variable domain, completed using reference TRBV5-5 and TRBJ1-1, is DAGVTQSPTHLIKTRGQQVTLRCSPISGHKSVSWYQQVLGQGPQFIFQYYEKEERGRGNFPDRFSARQFPNYSSELNVNALLLGDSALYLCASSLGSLNTEAFFGQGTRLTVV.

V and J are TRBV2 and TRBJ1-1; D is uncertain. Per germline, CDR1 SNHLY and CDR2 FYNNEI. This CDR3 comprises 12 residues. Trimming removed 4 bases from V and 1 base from J, with 4 bases in between. The CDR3 coding sequence is TGTGCCAGCAGTGTAGGGAACACTGAAGCTTTCTTT. Protein product: CASSVGNTEAFF. The full variable domain, rest sourced from reference TRBV2 and TRBJ1-1, is EPEVTQTPSHQVTQMGQEVILRCVPISNHLYFYWYRQILGQKVEFLVSFYNNEISEKSEIFDDQFSVERPDGSNFTLKIRSTKLEDSAMYFCASSVGNTEAFFGQGTRLTVV.

The rearrangement joins TRBV18 to TRBJ1-1; D ambiguous. The ends were cut back, 5 bases at V and 4 bases at J, with 11 bases in the middle. The CDR3 extends over 13 amino acids. CDR1 KGHSH and CDR2 LQKENI come from the germline V gene. CDR3 protein: CASSGNQGTEAFF. The CDR3 DNA reads as TGTGCCAGCTCAGGGAACCAAGGCACTGAAGCTTTCTTT.

This clonotype was detected many times. The chain employs TRBV6-1 and TRBJ1-1, with unresolved D. The ends were cut back, 6 bases at V and 11 bases at J, with 19 bases in the middle. Germline CDR1 and CDR2: MNHNS and SASEGT. The CDR3 loop spans 13 amino acids. The CDR3 is CASSRIEERTAFF. CDR3 nucleotide sequence: TGTGCCAGCAGCCGGATCGAAGAGCGGACGGCTTTCTTT.

Of note for this clonotype: A much larger clone differs from this one at a single base, so this may be a read error. This chain links TRBV6-5 with TRBJ1-5; perhaps TRBD1 as D (5 bases). Germline lookup yields CDR1 MNHEY and CDR2 SVGAGI. The CDR3 covers 14 residues. The DNA of the CDR3 is TGTGCCAGCAGTTACCCGGGGCAGGATCAGTCCCAGCATTTT. It specifies CASSYPGQDQSQHF.

This chain joins TRBV5-6 and TRBJ1-1; TRBD1 aligns across 9 bases. This CDR3 is 15 amino acids long. Germline V CDR1 and CDR2: SGHDT, YYEEEE. Trimming cost V 4 bases and J 5 bases; bases outside gene matches: 9. The CDR3 sequence: CASSGMDRGWTEAFF. The CDR3, as DNA: TGTGCCAGCAGCGGAATGGACAGGGGTTGGACTGAAGCTTTCTTT.

Turning to this clonotype: Germline is not matched at one junction end, which may reflect a read error. This chain connects TRBV7-9 to TRBJ1-1; 7 bases line up with TRBD1. The length of the CDR3 is 12 residues. CDR1 and CDR2 from the germline V gene are SEHNR and FQNEAQ (reference sequence). The CDR3 nucleotides read TGCGCCAGCAGCAACCGGGACAGCGAAGCTTTCTTT. The encoded protein is CASSNRDSEAFF.

This clonotype occurred many times. The chain couples TRBV20-1 to TRBJ2-1; 8 nucleotides agree with TRBD2. The CDR3 totals 17 residues. Trimming at V came to 1 base and at J to 6 bases, leaving 14 bases not matched to a gene. Germline CDR1 DFQATT, CDR2 SNEGSKA (reference sequence). The CDR3 here is CSARVGSGSGRVNEQFF. The CDR3 DNA sequence: TGCAGTGCTAGAGTCGGAAGCGGGAGTGGACGTGTCAATGAGCAGTTCTTC.

This chain links TRBV7-9 with TRBJ2-5; 11 bases are shared with TRBD1. CDR3 length: 16 residues. CDR1 is SEHNR, CDR2 FQNEAQ, per germline (reference sequence). Trimming at V came to 1 base and at J to 4 bases, leaving 5 bases not matched to a gene. In DNA, the CDR3 is TGTGCCAGCAGCTTAGAGCTCGGGACAGGGGGAGAGACCCAGTACTTC. Translating gives CASSLELGTGGETQYF.

This clonotype was seen only a few times. The chain employs TRBV2 and TRBJ2-7; D is perhaps TRBD2 (5 bases). This CDR3 contains 11 residues. The germline V gene has CDR1 SNHLY and CDR2 FYNNEI. V was shortened by 6 bases and J by 4 bases, with 7 bases between the two germline ends. The CDR3 sequence is CASSGLYEQYF. The CDR3, as DNA: TGTGCCAGCAGCGGACTTTACGAGCAGTACTTC.

The rearrangement uses TRBV3-1 and TRBJ2-7; 8 bases match TRBD2. Germline V gene data show CDR1 as LGHDT and CDR2 as YNNKEL (reference sequence). Germline trimming cut 0 bases from V and 6 bases from J; bases unmatched to any gene: 7. The CDR3 contains 15 residues. The CDR3 spells CASSQDTAGGREQYF. CDR3 coding DNA: TGTGCCAGCAGCCAAGATACGGCGGGAGGACGCGAGCAGTACTTC.

This chain uses TRBV24-1 with TRBJ2-2; D call uncertain. Germline CDR1 and CDR2: KGHDR and SFDVKD. This CDR3 has 14 residues. The ends were cut back, 3 bases at V and 7 bases at J, with 11 bases in the middle. CDR3 protein: CATSDAQTGGELFF. Here the CDR3 DNA reads TGTGCCACCAGTGATGCTCAAACCGGCGGGGAGCTGTTTTTT.

This clonotype was detected ten times or more. The V call is TRBV20-1, the J call TRBJ1-2; D is undetermined. Trimming shortened V by 3 bases and J by 4 bases, and 9 bases separated the two germline ends. Germline CDR1 reads DFQATT; CDR2 reads SNEGSKA (reference sequence). The CDR3 has 12 amino acids. The CDR3 bases are TGCAGTGCTAGGGACGGAACCTATGGCTACACCTTC. Its protein is CSARDGTYGYTF.

The chain carries TRBV29-1 and TRBJ1-1, with D perhaps matching TRBD1 (6 bases). The CDR3 has 12 amino acids. V was pared by 5 bases and J by 3 bases, with 10 bases between. The germline CDR1 and CDR2 sequences are SQVTM and ANQGSEA. CDR3 nucleotide sequence: TGCAGCGTTCTGGACAGCCACACTGAAGCTTTCTTT. Amino acids: CSVLDSHTEAFF.

With regard to this clonotype: This may be a read error, as it is one base from a much larger clone. The chain recombines TRBV5-6 with TRBJ1-2; D is ambiguous. Per germline, CDR1 SGHDT and CDR2 YYEEEE. The CDR3 runs to 12 residues. Trimming pared 2 bases from V and 7 bases from J, leaving 9 bases between. The DNA for the CDR3 is TGTGCCAGCAGCTTTGGCGTATGTGGCTACACCTTC. Translating it yields CASSFGVCGYTF.